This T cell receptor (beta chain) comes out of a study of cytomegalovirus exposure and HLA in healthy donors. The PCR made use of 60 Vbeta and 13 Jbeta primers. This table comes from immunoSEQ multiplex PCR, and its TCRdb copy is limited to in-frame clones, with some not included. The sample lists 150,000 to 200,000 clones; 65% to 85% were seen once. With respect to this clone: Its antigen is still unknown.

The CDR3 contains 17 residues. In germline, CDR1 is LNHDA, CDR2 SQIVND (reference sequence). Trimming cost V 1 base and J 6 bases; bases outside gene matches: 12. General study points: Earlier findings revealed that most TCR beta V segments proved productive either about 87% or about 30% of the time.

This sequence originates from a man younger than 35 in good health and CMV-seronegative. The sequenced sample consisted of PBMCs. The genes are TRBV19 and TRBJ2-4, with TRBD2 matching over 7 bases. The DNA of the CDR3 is TGTGCCAGTAGTATAGGGGAGGCGGGAGCGGGCAGAAACATTCAGTACTTC. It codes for CASSIGEAGAGRNIQYF.